This entry lists 10 T cell receptor beta chains sequenced from one sample in a study of neurological immune-mediated disorders. TCRdb reanalysed the 5' RACE reads using MiXCR and keeps one entry per CDR3 protein. This sample has about 88,000 distinct CDR3 sequences, with roughly 3.5% found just once. Sequenced: PBMCs. These receptors were collected from a woman under 30 with multiple sclerosis.

This clonotype was seen many times. This chain links TRBV28 with TRBJ2-2, with D unresolved. The V end was cut by 5 bases, the J end by 1 base, with 8 bases between. The CDR3 spans 14 residues. Germline CDR1 MDHEN, CDR2 SYDVKM. The CDR3 sequence is CASSRQRNTGELFF. CDR3 DNA: TGTGCCAGCAGTAGACAAAGGAACACCGGGGAGCTGTTTTTT.

V is TRBV5-1 and J is TRBJ2-1; TRBD2 agrees at 7 bases. Germline CDR1 is SGHRS and CDR2 is YFSETQ. With 4 bases clipped from V and 7 bases from J, the junction kept 11 bases outside the gene matches. The CDR3 is 15 amino acids. Written as DNA, the CDR3 is TGCGCCAGCAGCCAGAGTGGGGGAGGGAAGAATGAGCAGTTCTTC. It is translated as CASSQSGGGKNEQFF.

This clonotype showed up many times. The chain carries TRBV30 and TRBJ2-2, with TRBD1 matching over 9 bases. CDR3 length equals 14 residues. V shed 8 bases and J 5 bases; nucleotides not matched to a gene: 9. CDR1 and CDR2 from the germline V gene are GTSNPN and SVGIG (reference sequence). The DNA of the CDR3 is TGTGCCATGGGACAGGGAAGTTGGACCGGGGAGCTGTTTTTT. The encoded protein is CAMGQGSWTGELFF.

This clonotype was picked up many times. CDR3 sequence (DNA): TGTGCCAGCAGCTTAAACACCTACGAGCAGTACTTC. Translated: CASSLNTYEQYF. This sequence joins TRBV7-2 and TRBJ2-7; D not resolved. V was shortened by 2 bases and J by 2 bases, with 4 bases between the two germline ends. The germline gives CDR1 SGHTA, CDR2 FQGNSA. The CDR3 runs 12 residues.

With respect to this clonotype: A read error is possible here, since a much larger clone lies one base away. The chain joins TRBV12-3 or TRBV12-4 to TRBJ1-1; 8 nucleotides match TRBD1. There are 16 residues in the CDR3. CDR3 in DNA: TGTACCAGCAGTTCTCCAGGACAGGGAGTAGGCACTGAAGCTTTCTTT. Amino acid sequence: CTSSSPGQGVGTEAFF.

The sample holds many counts of this clonotype. This sequence joins TRBV5-5 and TRBJ1-1; D unclear. CDR1 is SGHKS and CDR2 is YYEKEE in the germline V gene (reference sequence). V was shortened by 7 bases and J by 8 bases, with 15 bases between the two germline ends. The CDR3 covers 12 residues. The CDR3 nucleotides read TGTGCCAGCTGCCGAGGCAGCTCAGAAGCTTTCTTT. Its translation: CASCRGSSEAFF.

Details on this clonotype: This CDR3 fails to terminate in the conserved phenylalanine or tryptophan, so it likely reflects a read error. This chain joins TRBV7-9 and TRBJ1-2, with D uncertain. V dropped 5 bases and J dropped 4 bases, with 17 bases sitting between them. Germline V gene lookup returns CDR1 SEHNR and CDR2 FQNEAQ (reference sequence). There are 15 residues in the CDR3. The CDR3 sequence is CASSPSGPLGYGYTL. The CDR3 DNA reads TGTGCCAGCAGCCCGTCGGGTCCGCTAGGCTATGGCTACACCCTC.

In this sample, this clonotype turned up many times. This chain links TRBV2 with TRBJ2-2, with D perhaps TRBD1 (6 bases). V lost 6 bases and J lost 6, with 17 bases in between. From germline, CDR1 is SNHLY and CDR2 FYNNEI. The CDR3 has 15 residues. The CDR3, as DNA: TGTGCCAGCAGCGTTACGGTAGCAGGGGCCGGGGAGCTGTTTTTT. It is translated as CASSVTVAGAGELFF.

At least ten counts were recorded for this clonotype. This chain links TRBV7-2 with TRBJ2-7; 7 bases match TRBD2. The length of the CDR3 is 13 residues. Germline lookup yields CDR1 SGHTA and CDR2 FQGNSA. V dropped 2 bases and J dropped 3; count of bases not matched to a gene: 1. Here the CDR3 DNA reads TGTGCCAGCAGCTTACAGCGGGGCTACGAGCAGTACTTC. This encodes CASSLQRGYEQYF.

This clonotype was recorded a few times. A much larger clone lies a single base off, so this may be a read error. The chain combines TRBV20-1 with TRBJ1-4, with TRBD1 as a possible D gene (5 bases). Trimming stripped 7 bases from V and 8 bases from J, with 17 bases between. This CDR3 has 13 residues. Germline values: CDR1 DFQATT, CDR2 SNEGSKA (reference sequence). In DNA, the CDR3 is TGCAGTGATAAAGGGACCGTTGGGGAAAAACTGTTTTTT. Amino acids: CSDKGTVGEKLFF.